What follows are 18 T cell receptor beta chains derived from one specimen sequenced in a study of shared clonotypes between healthy human individuals. The assay was immunoSEQ multiplex PCR, and TCRdb's table has in-frame clones only and misses some. Of about 1.1 million clones listed, around 78% were seen once; the top ten hold more than 0.55%. Sequenced: memory CD4+ T cells from PBMCs. The subset here: CD45RA-negative fraction. The origin of the receptors is a man younger than 35 in good health. Some clones in this sample may be carry-over from other donors' samples.

This clone has just one count. J is TRBJ1-4 and V is TRBV6-4, with 8 bases fitting TRBD1. The CDR3 contains 16 residues. Germline V gene sequence: CDR1 MRHNA, CDR2 SNTAGT. V shed 6 bases and J 5 bases; nucleotides not matched to a gene: 11. The CDR3 spells CASRPPGQVRNEKLFF. The DNA of the CDR3 is TGTGCCAGCAGACCACCGGGACAGGTCAGGAATGAAAAACTGTTTTTT.

The V and J genes are TRBV11-2 and TRBJ1-2; D is unclear. The CDR3 covers 15 residues. CDR1 and CDR2 from the germline V gene are SGHAT and FQNNGV. The V end was cut by 1 base, the J end by 0 bases, with 9 bases between. The chain's CDR3 is CASSLAGRTNYGYTF. The CDR3 DNA sequence: TGTGCCAGCAGCTTAGCTGGCCGTACTAACTATGGCTACACCTTC.

This rearrangement joins TRBV19 to TRBJ2-4, with TRBD1 matching 8 bases. Per the germline V gene, CDR1 is LNHDA and CDR2 is SQIVND (reference sequence). J gave up 3 bases and V 5 bases, and 9 bases lay outside the gene matches. The CDR3 consists of 16 residues. The CDR3 coding sequence is TGTGCCAGTAGTTTAGGACAGGGAAGGAGCAAAAACATTCAGTACTTC. It specifies CASSLGQGRSKNIQYF.

Worth noting for this clone: The sample contains more than one DNA sequence encoding this CDR3. The chain carries TRBV5-1 and TRBJ2-5; TRBD1 might be the D (5 bases). This CDR3 spans 13 amino acids. Trimming shortened V by 1 base and J by 5 bases, and 9 bases separated the two germline ends. Germline lookup yields CDR1 SGHRS and CDR2 YFSETQ. The CDR3 loop is CASSLFQGETQYF. The CDR3 DNA sequence: TGCGCCAGCAGCTTGTTCCAGGGCGAGACCCAGTACTTC.

The chain uses TRBV15 and TRBJ1-2, with D uncertain. Germline V gives CDR1 LNHNV, CDR2 YYDKDF (reference sequence). V lost 0 bases to trimming and J lost 4 bases, with 9 bases between them. The CDR3 is 14 amino acids. CDR3 protein: CATSRDHLLYGYTF. As DNA, the CDR3 is TGTGCCACCAGCAGAGACCACCTACTCTATGGCTACACCTTC.

The chain has TRBV6-1 and TRBJ1-2, with 10 bases fitting TRBD1. The CDR3 runs to 14 residues. Trimming removed 5 bases from V and 8 bases from J; junction bases left unmatched: 8. Germline CDR1 is MNHNS and CDR2 is SASEGT. In nucleotides, the CDR3 is TGTGCCAGCAGTTGGGACAGGGGAAAAAAAGGCTACACCTTC. Translated, it gives CASSWDRGKKGYTF.

The V gene is TRBV7-2, the J gene TRBJ1-2, with 8 bases aligning to TRBD1. Looked up from germline, CDR1 is SGHTA and CDR2 is FQGNSA. V lost 3 bases to trimming and J lost 5 bases; unmatched junction nucleotides: 5. The CDR3 runs 14 residues. CDR3 nucleotides: TGTGCCAGCAGCTTCAGGGGACAGGCGTATGGCTACACCTTC. Amino acids: CASSFRGQAYGYTF. Drawing the rest from reference TRBV7-2 and TRBJ1-2, the complete variable domain is GAGVSQSPSNKVTEKGKDVELRCDPISGHTALYWYRQSLGQGLEFLIYFQGNSAPDKSGLPSDRFSAERTGGSVSTLTIQRTQQEDSAVYLCASSFRGQAYGYTFGSGTRLTVV.

This rearrangement joins TRBV4-1 to TRBJ2-1; 12 nucleotides line up with TRBD2. V was clipped by 0 bases and J by 5 bases; unmatched bases: 8. The CDR3 sequence is 18 residues long. CDR1 is MGHRA, CDR2 YSYEKL, per germline. The CDR3 region is CASSQEAASGRVHNEQFF. The CDR3 region has the DNA TGCGCCAGCAGCCAAGAGGCGGCTAGCGGGAGGGTGCACAATGAGCAGTTCTTC.

The chain employs TRBV30 and TRBJ1-3; D is ambiguous. V was pared by 1 base and J by 0 bases, with 7 bases between. This CDR3 is built from 14 residues. Germline V gene data show CDR1 as GTSNPN and CDR2 as SVGIG (reference sequence). CDR3 nucleotides: TGTGCCTGGAGTGAGGAAGCCTCTGGAAACACCATATATTTT. It codes for CAWSEEASGNTIYF.

The CDR3 here is CASSLSGSYEQYF. CDR3 in DNA: TGTGCCAGCAGCCTGAGCGGGAGTTACGAGCAGTACTTC. This rearrangement joins TRBV11-2 to TRBJ2-7, with 8 bases matching TRBD2. The ends lost 5 bases at V and 4 bases at J; junction bases unmatched: 4. Germline V gene sequence: CDR1 SGHAT, CDR2 FQNNGV. This CDR3 is built from 13 residues.

The chain uses TRBV19 and TRBJ2-7; maybe TRBD1 (6 bases). Germline V CDR1 and CDR2: LNHDA, SQIVND (reference sequence). The germline V and J ends were trimmed by 5 bases and 0 bases, with 11 bases remaining between them. The CDR3 runs to 14 residues. The CDR3 nucleotides read TGTGCCAGTAGTTTACAGGGAAGCTCCTACGAGCAGTACTTC. This encodes CASSLQGSSYEQYF.

This clone was counted at least ten times. The V call is TRBV4-1, the J call TRBJ1-2; a weak D match, TRBD1 (5 bases). V was clipped by 0 bases and J by 4 bases, with 12 bases between them. The CDR3 covers 15 residues. Germline CDR1 and CDR2: MGHRA and YSYEKL. The CDR3 is CASSQEGPAPYGYTF. The CDR3 DNA reads as TGCGCCAGCAGCCAAGAGGGGCCGGCCCCCTATGGCTACACCTTC.

This clone came up many times. This chain uses TRBV27 with TRBJ2-6; 8 bases are shared with TRBD2. Germline CDR1 and CDR2: MNHEY and SMNVEV (reference sequence). CDR3 length: 15 amino acids. Trimming removed 8 bases from V and 4 bases from J; junction bases left unmatched: 7. This CDR3 reads CASSGRGAGANVLTF. CDR3 DNA: TGTGCCAGCTCTGGGCGGGGGGCCGGGGCCAACGTCCTGACTTTC.

This clone has just one count. This chain uses TRBV2 with TRBJ1-4, with D possibly TRBD1 on 6 matching bases. CDR1 is SNHLY, CDR2 FYNNEI, per germline. This CDR3 comprises 15 residues. Trimming cost V 7 bases and J 8 bases, with 20 bases left between them. For the CDR3, the DNA is TGTGCCAGCACCAACCACATGGGGGCTGAGGAAAAACTGTTTTTT. Translation gives CASTNHMGAEEKLFF.

V is TRBV5-1 and J is TRBJ1-4, with unresolved D. Germline CDR1 reads SGHRS; CDR2 reads YFSETQ. The V gene lost 4 bases and the J gene lost 2 bases, with 15 bases spanning the gap. This CDR3 comprises 16 residues. CDR3 region: CASSERAVVTNEKLFF. In DNA, the CDR3 is TGCGCCAGCAGCGAGAGGGCGGTAGTGACTAATGAAAAACTGTTTTTT.

The chain recombines TRBV29-1 with TRBJ1-1; TRBD1 is a possible D gene (5 bases). The V end lost 4 bases, the J end lost 1 base, and 16 bases lay between the germline ends. From germline, CDR1 is SQVTM and CDR2 ANQGSEA. CDR3 length equals 15 residues. As DNA, the CDR3 is TGCAGCGTTGCAGGGCTTGGGGAGCCGAACACTGAAGCTTTCTTT. As protein: CSVAGLGEPNTEAFF. Complete variable domain (other parts from reference TRBV29-1 and TRBJ1-1): SAVISQKPSRDICQRGTSLTIQCQVDSQVTMMFWYRQQPGQSLTLIATANQGSEATYESGFVIDKFPISRPNLTFSTLTVSNMSPEDSSIYLCSVAGLGEPNTEAFFGQGTRLTVV.

The chain combines TRBV7-8 with TRBJ1-2; no clear D. Germline loops: CDR1 SGHVS, CDR2 FQNEAQ. The length of the CDR3 is 14 residues. With 1 base removed from V and 3 bases from J, the gap between germline ends came to 9 bases. In nucleotides, the CDR3 is TGTGCCAGCAGCTTAGAGGGCAGCTACTATGGCTACACCTTC. Translation gives CASSLEGSYYGYTF. The full variable domain, in which reference TRBV7-8 and TRBJ1-2 provide the parts outside the CDR3, is GAGVSQSPRYKVAKRGQDVALRCDPISGHVSLFWYQQALGQGPEFLTYFQNEAQLDKSGLPSDRFFAERPEGSVSTLKIQRTQQEDSAVYLCASSLEGSYYGYTFGSGTRLTVV.

This clone appeared a single time. This CDR3 reads CASSEWTAPYNEQFF. CDR3 DNA: TGTGCCAGCAGTGAATGGACAGCCCCCTACAATGAGCAGTTCTTC. The chain employs TRBV6-1 and TRBJ2-1; D may be TRBD1 (6 bases). The CDR3 totals 15 residues. CDR1 is MNHNS, CDR2 SASEGT, per germline. Trimming removed 2 bases at V and 2 bases at J, with 10 bases between.